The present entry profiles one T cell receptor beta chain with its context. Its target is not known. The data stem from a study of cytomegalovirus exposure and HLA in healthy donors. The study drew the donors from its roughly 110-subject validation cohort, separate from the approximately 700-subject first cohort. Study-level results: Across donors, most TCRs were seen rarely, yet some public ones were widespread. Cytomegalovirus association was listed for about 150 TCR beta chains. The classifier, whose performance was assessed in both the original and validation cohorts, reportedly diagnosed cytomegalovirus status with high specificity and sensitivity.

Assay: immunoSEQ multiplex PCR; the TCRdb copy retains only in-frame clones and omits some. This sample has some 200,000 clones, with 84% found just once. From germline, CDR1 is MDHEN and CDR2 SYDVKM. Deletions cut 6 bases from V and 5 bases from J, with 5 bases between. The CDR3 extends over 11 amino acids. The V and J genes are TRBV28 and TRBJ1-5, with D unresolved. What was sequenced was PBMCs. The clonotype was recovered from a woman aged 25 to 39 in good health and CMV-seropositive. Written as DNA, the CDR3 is TGTGCCAGCAGCCCCGATCAGCCCCAGCATTTT. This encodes CASSPDQPQHF.